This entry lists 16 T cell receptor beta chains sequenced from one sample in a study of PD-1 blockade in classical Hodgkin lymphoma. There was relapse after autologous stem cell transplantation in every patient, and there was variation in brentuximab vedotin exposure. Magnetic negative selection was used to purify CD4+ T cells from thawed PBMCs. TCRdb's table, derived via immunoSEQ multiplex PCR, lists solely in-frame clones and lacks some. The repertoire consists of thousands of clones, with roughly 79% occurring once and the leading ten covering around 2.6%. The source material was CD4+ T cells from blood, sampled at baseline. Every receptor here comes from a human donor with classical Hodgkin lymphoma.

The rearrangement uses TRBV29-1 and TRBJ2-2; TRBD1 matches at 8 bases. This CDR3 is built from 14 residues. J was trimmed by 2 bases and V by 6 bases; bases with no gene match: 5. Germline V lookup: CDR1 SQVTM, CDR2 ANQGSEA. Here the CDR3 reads CSVQAGGNTGELFF. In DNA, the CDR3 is TGCAGCGTCCAAGCAGGGGGCAACACCGGGGAGCTGTTTTTT.

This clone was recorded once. The CDR3 loop is CASSPPGTGVETQYF. The CDR3 DNA sequence: TGTGCCAGCAGCCCACCCGGGACAGGGGTTGAGACCCAGTACTTC. The V call is TRBV14, the J call TRBJ2-5; 10 bases match TRBD1. Germline assignment: CDR1 SGHDN and CDR2 FVKESK. The CDR3 consists of 15 residues. J was trimmed by 5 bases and V by 4 bases; bases with no gene match: 7. Based on the CDR3 plus reference TRBV14 and TRBJ2-5, the full variable domain is EAGVTQFPSHSVIEKGQTVTLRCDPISGHDNLYWYRRVMGKEIKFLLHFVKESKQDESGMPNNRFLAERTGGTYSTLKVQPAELEDSGVYFCASSPPGTGVETQYFGPGTRLLVL.

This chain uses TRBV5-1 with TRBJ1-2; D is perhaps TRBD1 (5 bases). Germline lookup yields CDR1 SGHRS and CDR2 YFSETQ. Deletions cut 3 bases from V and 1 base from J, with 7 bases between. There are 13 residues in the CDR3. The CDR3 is CASSSQGNYGYTF. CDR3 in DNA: TGCGCCAGCAGCTCCCAGGGTAACTATGGCTACACCTTC. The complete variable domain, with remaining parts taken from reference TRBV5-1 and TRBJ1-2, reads KAGVTQTPRYLIKTRGQQVTLSCSPISGHRSVSWYQQTPGQGLQFLFEYFSETQRNKGNFPGRFSGRQFSNSRSEMNVSTLELGDSALYLCASSSQGNYGYTFGSGTRLTVV.

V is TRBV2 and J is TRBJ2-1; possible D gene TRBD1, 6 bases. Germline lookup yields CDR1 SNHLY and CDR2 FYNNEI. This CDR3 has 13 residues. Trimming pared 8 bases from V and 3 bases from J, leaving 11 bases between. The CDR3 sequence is CASGGGFYNEQFF. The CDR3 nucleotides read TGTGCCAGCGGGGGCGGGTTCTACAATGAGCAGTTCTTC.

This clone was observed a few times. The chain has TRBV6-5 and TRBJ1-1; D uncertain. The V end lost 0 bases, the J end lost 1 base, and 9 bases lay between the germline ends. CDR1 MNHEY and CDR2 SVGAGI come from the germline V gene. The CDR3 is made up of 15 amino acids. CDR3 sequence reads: CASSYSSAANTEAFF. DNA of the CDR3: TGTGCCAGCAGTTACTCGAGTGCAGCGAACACTGAAGCTTTCTTT.

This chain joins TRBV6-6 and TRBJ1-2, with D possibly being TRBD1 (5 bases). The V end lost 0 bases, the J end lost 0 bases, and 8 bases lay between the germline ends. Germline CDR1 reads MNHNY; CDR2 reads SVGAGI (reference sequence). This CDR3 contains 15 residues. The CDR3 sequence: CASSYSRGANYGYTF. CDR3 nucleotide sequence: TGTGCCAGCAGTTACTCTAGGGGAGCTAACTATGGCTACACCTTC.

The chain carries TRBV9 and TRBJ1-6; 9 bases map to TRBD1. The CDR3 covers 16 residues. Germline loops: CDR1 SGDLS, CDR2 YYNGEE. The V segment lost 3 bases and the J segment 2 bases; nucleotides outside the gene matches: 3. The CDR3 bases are TGTGCCAGCAGCGCCAGACAGGGGGCCTATAATTCACCCCTCCACTTT. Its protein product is CASSARQGAYNSPLHF.

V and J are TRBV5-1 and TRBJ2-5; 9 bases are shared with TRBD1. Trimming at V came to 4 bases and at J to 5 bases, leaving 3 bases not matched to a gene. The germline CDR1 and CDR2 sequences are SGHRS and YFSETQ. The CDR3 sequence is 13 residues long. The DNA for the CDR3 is TGCGCCAGCAGCCGACAGGGGGAGGAGACCCAGTACTTC. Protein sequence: CASSRQGEETQYF. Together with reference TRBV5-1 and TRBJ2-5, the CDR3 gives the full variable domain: KAGVTQTPRYLIKTRGQQVTLSCSPISGHRSVSWYQQTPGQGLQFLFEYFSETQRNKGNFPGRFSGRQFSNSRSEMNVSTLELGDSALYLCASSRQGEETQYFGPGTRLLVL.

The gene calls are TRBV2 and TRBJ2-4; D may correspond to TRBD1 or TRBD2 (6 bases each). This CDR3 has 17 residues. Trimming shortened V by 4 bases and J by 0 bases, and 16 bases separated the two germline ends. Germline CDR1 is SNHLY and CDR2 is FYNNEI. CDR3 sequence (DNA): TGTGCCAGCAGTGGGGGGGCTGGGGCACTAGCCAAAAACATTCAGTACTTC. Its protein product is CASSGGAGALAKNIQYF.

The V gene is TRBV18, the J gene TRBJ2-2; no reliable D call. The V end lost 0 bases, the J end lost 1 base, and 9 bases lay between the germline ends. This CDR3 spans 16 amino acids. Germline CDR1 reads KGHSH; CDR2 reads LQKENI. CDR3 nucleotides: TGTGCCAGCTCACCACCGTTCCCCGGGAACACCGGGGAGCTGTTTTTT. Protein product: CASSPPFPGNTGELFF.

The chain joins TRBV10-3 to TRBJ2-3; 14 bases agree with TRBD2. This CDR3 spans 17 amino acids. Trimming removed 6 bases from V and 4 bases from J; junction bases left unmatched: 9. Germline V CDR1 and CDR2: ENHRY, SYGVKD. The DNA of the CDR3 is TGTGCCATCAGGCCCGGACTAGCGGGAGGTTCCCCAGATACGCAGTATTTT. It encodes CAIRPGLAGGSPDTQYF.

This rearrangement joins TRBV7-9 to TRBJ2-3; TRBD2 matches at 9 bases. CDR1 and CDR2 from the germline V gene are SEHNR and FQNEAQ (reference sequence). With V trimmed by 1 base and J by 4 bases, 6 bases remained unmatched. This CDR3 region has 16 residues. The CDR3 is CASSLVGAGGADTQYF. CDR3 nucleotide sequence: TGTGCCAGCAGCTTAGTGGGAGCGGGGGGCGCAGATACGCAGTATTTT.

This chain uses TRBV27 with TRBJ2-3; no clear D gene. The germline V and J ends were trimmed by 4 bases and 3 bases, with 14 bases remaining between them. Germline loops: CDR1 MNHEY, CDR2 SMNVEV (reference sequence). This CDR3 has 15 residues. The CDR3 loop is CASSWKGARTDTQYF. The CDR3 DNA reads TGTGCCAGCAGTTGGAAGGGCGCGAGGACAGATACGCAGTATTTT.

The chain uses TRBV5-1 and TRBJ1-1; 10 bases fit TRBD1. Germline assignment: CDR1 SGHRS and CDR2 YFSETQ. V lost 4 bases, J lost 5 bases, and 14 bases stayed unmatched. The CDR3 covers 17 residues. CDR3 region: CASSRPLTGGESTEAFF. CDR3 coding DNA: TGCGCCAGCAGCCGGCCCTTGACAGGGGGCGAAAGTACTGAAGCTTTCTTT.

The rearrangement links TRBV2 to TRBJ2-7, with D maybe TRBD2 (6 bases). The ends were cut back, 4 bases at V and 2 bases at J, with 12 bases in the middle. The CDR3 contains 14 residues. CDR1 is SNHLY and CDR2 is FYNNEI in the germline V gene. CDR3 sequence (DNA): TGTGCCAGCAGTGCCGGGACTCCAGCCTACGAGCAGTACTTC. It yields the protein CASSAGTPAYEQYF.

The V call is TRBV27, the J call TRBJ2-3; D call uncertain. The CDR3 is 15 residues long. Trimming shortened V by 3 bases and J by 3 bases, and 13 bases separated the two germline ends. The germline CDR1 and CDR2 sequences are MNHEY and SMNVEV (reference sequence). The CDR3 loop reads CASSFFPRGTDTQYF. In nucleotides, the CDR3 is TGTGCCAGCAGTTTTTTCCCCCGTGGGACAGATACGCAGTATTTT.